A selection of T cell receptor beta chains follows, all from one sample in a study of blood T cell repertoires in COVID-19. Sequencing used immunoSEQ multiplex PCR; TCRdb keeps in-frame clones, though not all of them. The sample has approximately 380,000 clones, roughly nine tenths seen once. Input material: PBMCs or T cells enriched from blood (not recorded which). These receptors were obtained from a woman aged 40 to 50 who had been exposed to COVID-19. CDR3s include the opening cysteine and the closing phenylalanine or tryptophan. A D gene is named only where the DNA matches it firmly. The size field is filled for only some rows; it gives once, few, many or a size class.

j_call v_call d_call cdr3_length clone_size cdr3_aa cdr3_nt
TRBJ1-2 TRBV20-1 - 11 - CSAGGSDGYTF TGCAGTGCTGGGGGGAGCGATGGCTACACCTTC
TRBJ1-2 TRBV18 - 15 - CASSSDRSGRYGYTF TGTGCCAGCTCATCAGACAGATCGGGCCGCTATGGCTACACCTTC
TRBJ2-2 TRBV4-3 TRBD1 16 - CASSLGTGGETGELFF TGCGCCAGCAGCCTTGGGACAGGGGGAGAAACCGGGGAGCTGTTTTTT
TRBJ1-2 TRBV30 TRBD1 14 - CAWSGWDRDYGYTF TGTGCCTGGAGTGGTTGGGACAGGGACTATGGCTACACCTTC
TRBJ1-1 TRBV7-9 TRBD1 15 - CASLRQGQGSTEAFF TGTGCCAGCCTCAGACAGGGGCAGGGAAGCACTGAAGCTTTCTTT
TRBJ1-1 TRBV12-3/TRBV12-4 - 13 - CASSSQRYTEAFF TGTGCCAGCAGTTCCCAACGGTACACTGAAGCTTTCTTT
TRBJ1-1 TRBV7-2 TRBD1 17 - CASSSPPGQRFNTEAFF TGTGCCAGCAGCTCACCTCCGGGACAGCGATTTAACACTGAAGCTTTCTTT
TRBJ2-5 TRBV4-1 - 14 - CASSPSLGQETQYF TGCGCCAGCAGCCCGAGCCTCGGGCAAGAGACCCAGTACTTC
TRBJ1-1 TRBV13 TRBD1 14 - CASSFDRDGSGAFF TGTGCCAGCAGCTTCGACAGGGACGGGTCGGGAGCTTTCTTT
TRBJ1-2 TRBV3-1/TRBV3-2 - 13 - CASSQVTDYGYTF TGTGCCAGCAGCCAAGTAACAGACTATGGCTACACCTTC
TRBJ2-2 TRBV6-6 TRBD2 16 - CASSYGREGLTGELFF TGTGCCAGCAGTTACGGGCGGGAGGGACTCACCGGGGAGCTGTTTTTT
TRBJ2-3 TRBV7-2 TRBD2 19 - CASSSRAGTSGRRADTQYF TGTGCCAGCAGCTCAAGAGCCGGGACTAGCGGGAGGAGGGCAGATACGCAGTATTTT
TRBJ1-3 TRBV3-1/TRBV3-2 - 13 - CASSQEPGDTIYF TGTGCCAGCAGCCAAGAGCCGGGGGACACCATATATTTT
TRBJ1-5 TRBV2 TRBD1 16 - CASEERQGSFNQPQHF TGTGCCAGCGAGGAAAGACAGGGTAGTTTTAATCAGCCCCAGCATTTT
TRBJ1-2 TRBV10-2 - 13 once CASKGGLSYGYTF TGCGCCAGCAAGGGAGGGCTCAGCTATGGCTACACCTTC
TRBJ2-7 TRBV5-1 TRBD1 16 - CASSLKGTGLPYEQYF TGCGCCAGCAGCTTGAAAGGGACAGGTCTCCCCTACGAGCAGTACTTC
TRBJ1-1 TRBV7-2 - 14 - CASTPALRGTEAFF TGTGCCAGCACGCCGGCACTCCGGGGGACTGAAGCTTTCTTT
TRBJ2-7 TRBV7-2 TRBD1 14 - CASSLFQGAYEQYF TGTGCCAGCAGCTTATTCCAGGGGGCCTACGAGCAGTACTTC
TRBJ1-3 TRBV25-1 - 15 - CASSEIRGSGNTIYF TGTGCCAGCAGTGAAATACGGGGATCCGGAAACACCATATATTTT
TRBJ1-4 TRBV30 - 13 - CAWRAPGGEKLFF TGTGCCTGGAGGGCTCCCGGCGGTGAAAAACTGTTTTTT
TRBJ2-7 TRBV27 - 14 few CASSLSSGAYEQYF TGTGCCAGCAGTTTATCTAGCGGCGCCTACGAGCAGTACTTC
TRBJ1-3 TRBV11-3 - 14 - CASSPDGSGNTIYF TGTGCCAGCAGCCCTGACGGGTCTGGAAACACCATATATTTT
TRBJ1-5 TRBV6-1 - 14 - CASSENPGYQPQHF TGTGCCAGCAGTGAAAATCCGGGATATCAGCCCCAGCATTTT
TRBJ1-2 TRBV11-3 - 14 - CASSPLTANYGYTF TGTGCCAGCAGCCCCCTGACAGCTAACTATGGCTACACCTTC
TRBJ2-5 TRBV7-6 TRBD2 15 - CASSLGLAGGETQYF TGTGCCAGCAGCTTGGGACTAGCGGGAGGAGAGACCCAGTACTTC
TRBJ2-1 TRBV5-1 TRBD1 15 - CASSLGQGVSKEQFF TGCGCCAGCAGCTTGGGACAGGGGGTTTCGAAGGAGCAGTTCTTC
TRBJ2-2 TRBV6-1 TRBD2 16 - CASSEAVASGAGELFF TGTGCCAGCAGTGAAGCGGTCGCTAGCGGTGCCGGGGAGCTGTTTTTT
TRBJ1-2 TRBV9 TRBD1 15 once CASSVGQGANYGYTF TGTGCCAGCAGCGTAGGACAGGGCGCTAACTATGGCTACACCTTC
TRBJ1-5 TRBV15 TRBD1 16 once CATSSRQGMGNQPQHF TGTGCCACCAGCAGCCGACAGGGGATGGGCAATCAGCCCCAGCATTTT
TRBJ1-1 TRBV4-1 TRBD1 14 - CASSQPGGRTEAFF TGCGCCAGCAGCCAACCAGGGGGGCGCACTGAAGCTTTCTTT
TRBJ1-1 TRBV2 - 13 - CASSARRGMEAFF TGTGCCAGCAGTGCAAGAAGGGGGATGGAAGCTTTCTTT
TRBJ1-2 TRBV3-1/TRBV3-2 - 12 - CASSHSTGFYTF TGTGCCAGCAGCCACTCGACAGGCTTCTACACCTTC
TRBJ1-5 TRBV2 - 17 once CASSGATGNLSNQPQHF TGTGCCAGCAGTGGAGCAACAGGTAATCTTAGCAATCAGCCCCAGCATTTT
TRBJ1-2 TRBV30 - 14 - CAWSDSGANYGYTF TGTGCCTGGAGTGACTCCGGGGCTAACTATGGCTACACCTTC
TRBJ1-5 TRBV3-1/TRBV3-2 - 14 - CASSQAGNNQPQHF TGTGCCAGCAGCCAAGCGGGGAACAATCAGCCCCAGCATTTT
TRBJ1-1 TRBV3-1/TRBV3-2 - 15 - CASRPRGGTPWEAFF TGTGCCAGCAGACCACGGGGAGGGACGCCTTGGGAAGCTTTCTTT
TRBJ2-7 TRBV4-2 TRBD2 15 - CASSQESRGAYEQYF TGTGCCAGCAGCCAAGAAAGTCGGGGGGCCTACGAGCAGTACTTC
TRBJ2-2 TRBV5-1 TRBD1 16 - CASSPRTGDNTGELFF TGCGCCAGCAGCCCGCGGACAGGGGACAACACCGGGGAGCTGTTTTTT
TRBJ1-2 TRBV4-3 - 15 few CASSQEGGLVNGYTF TGCGCCAGCAGCCAAGAGGGAGGGCTTGTTAATGGCTACACCTTC
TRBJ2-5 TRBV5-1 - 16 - CASSLYQGSSGETQYF TGCGCCAGCAGCTTGTACCAGGGATCCAGTGGGGAGACCCAGTACTTC
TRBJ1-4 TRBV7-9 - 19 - CASSLPRGGRGLLNEKLFF TGTGCCAGCAGCTTACCTCGCGGCGGTCGGGGGTTGCTTAATGAAAAACTGTTTTTT
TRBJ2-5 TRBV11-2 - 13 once CASSLGQLETQYF TGTGCCAGCAGCTTAGGTCAGTTAGAGACCCAGTACTTC
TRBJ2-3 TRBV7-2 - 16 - CASSLKLGGSTDTQYF TGTGCCAGCAGCTTAAAACTCGGCGGGAGCACAGATACGCAGTATTTT
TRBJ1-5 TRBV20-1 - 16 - CSASSPGQIGNQPQHF TGCAGTGCTAGTAGCCCGGGACAAATAGGCAATCAGCCCCAGCATTTT
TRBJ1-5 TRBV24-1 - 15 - CATSDPDGVNQPQHF TGTGCCACCAGTGACCCCGATGGAGTGAATCAGCCCCAGCATTTT
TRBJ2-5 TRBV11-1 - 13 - CASRFTGIETQYF TGTGCCAGCAGATTCACAGGGATAGAGACCCAGTACTTC
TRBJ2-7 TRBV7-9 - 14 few CASSLAGGSYEQYF TGTGCCAGCAGCTTAGCGGGGGGTTCCTACGAGCAGTACTTC
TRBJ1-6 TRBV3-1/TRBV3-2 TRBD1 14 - CASSRGQDNSPLHF TGTGCCAGCAGCCGCGGACAGGATAATTCACCCCTCCACTTT
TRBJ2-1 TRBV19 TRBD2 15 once CASSIMTSGYNEQFF TGTGCCAGTAGTATAATGACTAGCGGTTACAATGAGCAGTTCTTC
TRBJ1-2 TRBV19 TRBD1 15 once CASSFGGQVNYGYTF TGTGCCAGTAGTTTTGGGGGACAGGTTAACTATGGCTACACCTTC
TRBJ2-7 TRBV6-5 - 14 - CASSYSLWGDEQYF TGTGCCAGCAGTTACTCTCTGTGGGGGGACGAGCAGTACTTC
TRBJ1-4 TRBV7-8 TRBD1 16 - CASSPGQFSTNEKLFF TGTGCCAGCAGCCCGGGACAGTTTTCAACTAATGAAAAACTGTTTTTT
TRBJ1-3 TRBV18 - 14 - CASSLESSGNTIYF TGTGCCAGCTCACTGGAGAGCTCTGGAAACACCATATATTTT
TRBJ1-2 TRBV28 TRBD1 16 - CASSSSGTGQYYGYTF TGTGCCAGCAGTTCATCCGGGACAGGACAATACTATGGCTACACCTTC
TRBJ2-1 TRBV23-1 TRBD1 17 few CASSQQKQGARYNEQFF TGCGCCAGCAGTCAACAGAAACAGGGGGCGCGCTACAATGAGCAGTTCTTC
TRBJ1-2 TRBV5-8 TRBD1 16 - CASSLFLDRGIYGYTF TGTGCCAGCAGCTTGTTTCTGGACAGGGGGATCTATGGCTACACCTTC
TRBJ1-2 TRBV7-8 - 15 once CASSLIETRGYGYTF TGTGCCAGCAGCTTAATTGAGACAAGGGGTTATGGCTACACCTTC